One TCR beta chain is described in this entry. Its antigen is unidentified. The table came from immunoSEQ multiplex PCR; TCRdb's copy has only in-frame clones and leaves some out. The sample gives roughly 400,000 clones, 70% to 90% of which show up once; around 1.9% is in the top ten. The CDR3 extends over 18 amino acids. V shed 5 bases, J shed 1 base, and the junction held 5 bases outside the gene matches. The germline V gene encodes CDR1 MGHRA and CDR2 YSYEKL. The data are from a study of Ad26.COV2.S vaccination and SARS-CoV-2 variants. Whole-study findings and limits: Measurements of TCR breadth and depth may have given underestimates of the total T cell responses.

Noted treatment: around 19 received Ad26.COV2.S at low or high dose, single or two shots; a few received placebo; per-sample allocation not given. Day 63 following the first vaccine or placebo injection was when the samples were taken. Sequencing was performed on peripheral blood, taken in a trial of Ad26.COV2.S vaccine versus placebo. The receptor was derived from a person between 18 and 59 years old who received the Ad26.COV2.S COVID-19 vaccine or a placebo. V usage is TRBV4-1 and J usage is TRBJ2-2, with 15 bases fitting TRBD2. The CDR3 reads CASSYWTSGRGNTGELFF. In DNA form, the CDR3 reads TGCGCCAGCAGCTACTGGACTAGCGGGAGGGGGAACACCGGGGAGCTGTTTTTT.